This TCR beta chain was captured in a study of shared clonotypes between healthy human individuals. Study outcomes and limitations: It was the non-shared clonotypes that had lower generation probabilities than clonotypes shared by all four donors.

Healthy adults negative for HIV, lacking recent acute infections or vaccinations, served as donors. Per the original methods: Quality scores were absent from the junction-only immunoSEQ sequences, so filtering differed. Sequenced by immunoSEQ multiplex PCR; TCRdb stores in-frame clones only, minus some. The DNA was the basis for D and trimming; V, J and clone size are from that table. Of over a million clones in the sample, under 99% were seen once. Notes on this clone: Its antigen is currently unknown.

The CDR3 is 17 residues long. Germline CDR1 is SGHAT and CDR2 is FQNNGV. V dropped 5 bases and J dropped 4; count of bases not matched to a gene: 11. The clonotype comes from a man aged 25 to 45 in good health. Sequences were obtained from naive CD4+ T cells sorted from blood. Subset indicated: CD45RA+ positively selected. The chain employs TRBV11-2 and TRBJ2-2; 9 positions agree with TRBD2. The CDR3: CASSLRVAGDRTGELFF. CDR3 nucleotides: TGTGCCAGCAGCCTAAGAGTAGCGGGAGATCGCACCGGGGAGCTGTTTTTT.